Following are 28 T cell receptor beta chains from one sample sequenced in a study of beta chain features in type 1 diabetes. Reverse transcribing all isolated RNA meant expressed TCRB transcripts were sequenced. The method was immunoSEQ multiplex PCR; TCRdb's version includes in-frame clones alone and lacks a portion of them. This repertoire shows almost 350,000 clones, about 19% found once; its top ten account for 0.044%. The source material was naive CD4+ T cells from blood. The source of these receptors is a woman under 30 in good health.

The chain joins TRBV7-6 to TRBJ2-1; tentative D call: TRBD1 (5 bases). Germline V gene sequence: CDR1 SGHVS, CDR2 FNYEAQ. With 5 bases removed from V and 10 bases from J, the gap between germline ends came to 12 bases. The CDR3 covers 12 residues. CDR3 sequence reads: CASSPGFLEQFF. CDR3 coding DNA: TGTGCCAGCAGCCCAGGGTTTTTAGAGCAGTTCTTC.

This clone was seen a handful of times. The rearrangement joins TRBV15 to TRBJ1-1, with D perhaps matching TRBD1 (5 bases). The ends were cut back, 3 bases at V and 1 base at J, with 9 bases in the middle. This CDR3 comprises 14 residues. Germline-derived CDR1 and CDR2 are LNHNV and YYDKDF (reference sequence). The CDR3 protein is CATSSGTRNTEAFF. The CDR3 nucleotides are TGTGCCACCAGCAGTGGGACTCGGAACACTGAAGCTTTCTTT.

Here the CDR3 reads CASKGTGGYHNEQFF. The CDR3, as DNA: TGTGCCAGCAAGGGAACAGGGGGCTACCACAATGAGCAGTTCTTC. The rearrangement links TRBV27 to TRBJ2-1, with TRBD1 identical over 9 bases. Germline trimming cut 7 bases from V and 5 bases from J; bases unmatched to any gene: 9. This CDR3 has 15 amino acids. Germline assignment: CDR1 MNHEY and CDR2 SMNVEV (reference sequence).

The rearrangement uses TRBV14 and TRBJ2-6; D gene ambiguous. The CDR3 runs to 15 residues. Trimming removed 3 bases from V and 0 bases from J, with 6 bases in between. Germline loops: CDR1 SGHDN, CDR2 FVKESK. The CDR3 region is CASSHPYSGANVLTF. The CDR3 nucleotides read TGTGCCAGCAGCCATCCGTACTCTGGGGCCAACGTCCTGACTTTC.

V gene TRBV30 combines with J gene TRBJ2-7; 8 positions match TRBD1. CDR1 GTSNPN and CDR2 SVGIG come from the germline V gene (reference sequence). V shed 7 bases, J shed 2 bases, and the junction held 4 bases outside the gene matches. There are 12 residues in the CDR3. The CDR3 region is CAFQGAAYEQYF. CDR3 nucleotides: TGTGCCTTCCAGGGGGCAGCCTACGAGCAGTACTTC. The whole variable domain, remainder taken from reference TRBV30 and TRBJ2-7, is SQTIHQWPATLVQPVGSPLSLECTVEGTSNPNLYWYRQAAGRGLQLLFYSVGIGQISSEVPQNLSASRPQDRQFILSSKKLLLSDSGFYLCAFQGAAYEQYFGPGTRLTVT.

This clone was observed a handful of times. V gene TRBV30 combines with J gene TRBJ2-5, with 7 bases that match TRBD1. CDR1 and CDR2 (germline): GTSNPN, SVGIG (reference sequence). The CDR3 is 14 residues long. V was pared by 0 bases and J by 2 bases, with 3 bases of the junction left unmatched. The DNA for the CDR3 is TGTGCCTGGAGTGTTAAACAGGGGCAAGAGACCCAGTACTTC. This sequence encodes CAWSVKQGQETQYF. Complete variable domain (other parts from reference TRBV30 and TRBJ2-5): SQTIHQWPATLVQPVGSPLSLECTVEGTSNPNLYWYRQAAGRGLQLLFYSVGIGQISSEVPQNLSASRPQDRQFILSSKKLLLSDSGFYLCAWSVKQGQETQYFGPGTRLLVL.

The chain recombines TRBV7-2 with TRBJ2-3; D gene ambiguous. V lost 1 base and J lost 1, with 6 bases in between. CDR3 length equals 14 residues. CDR1 and CDR2 from the germline V gene are SGHTA and FQGNSA. CDR3 loop: CASSLVTGTDTQYF. The CDR3 nucleotides read TGTGCCAGCAGCTTAGTCACAGGCACAGATACGCAGTATTTT.

The sample holds a few counts of this clone. The chain links TRBV30 to TRBJ1-5; D is unresolved. This CDR3 contains 14 residues. Germline lookup yields CDR1 GTSNPN and CDR2 SVGIG (reference sequence). The V end was cut by 3 bases, the J end by 5 bases, with 14 bases between. The CDR3 sequence is CAWSGDWGDQPQHF. The CDR3 region has the DNA TGTGCCTGGAGCGGAGATTGGGGAGATCAGCCCCAGCATTTT.

This clone was observed a few times. The genes are TRBV18 and TRBJ2-7; 9 nucleotides agree with TRBD1. Germline V gene data show CDR1 as KGHSH and CDR2 as LQKENI. J was trimmed by 5 bases and V by 3 bases; bases with no gene match: 5. The CDR3 has 14 residues. The DNA of the CDR3 is TGTGCCAGCTCACCTCGGACAGGGGAGAACGAGCAGTACTTC. It translates to CASSPRTGENEQYF.

A few counts support this clone. The sample has other DNA sequences that encode this CDR3 too. The J gene is TRBJ2-5, the V gene TRBV4-1; no firm D call. Looked up from germline, CDR1 is MGHRA and CDR2 is YSYEKL. This CDR3 region has 12 residues. The V gene lost 2 bases and the J gene lost 2 bases, with 3 bases spanning the gap. As DNA, the CDR3 is TGCGCCAGCAGCCAAATACAAGAGACCCAGTACTTC. Its translation: CASSQIQETQYF.

This clone has a handful of counts. The chain recombines TRBV5-6 with TRBJ1-2; D uncertain. The V gene lost 4 bases and the J gene lost 5 bases, with 15 bases spanning the gap. The CDR3 extends over 14 amino acids. CDR1 is SGHDT, CDR2 YYEEEE, per germline. In DNA form, the CDR3 reads TGTGCCAGCAGCCCCCCCGGGTCACCATATGGCTACACCTTC. This gives the protein CASSPPGSPYGYTF.

This clone was detected a few times. This chain uses TRBV27 with TRBJ2-7; TRBD2 might be the D (5 bases). Germline loops: CDR1 MNHEY, CDR2 SMNVEV (reference sequence). V gave up 5 bases and J gave up 5 bases, with 16 bases separating them. There are 14 residues in the CDR3. This CDR3 reads CASSREGGWNEQYF. In DNA form, the CDR3 reads TGTGCCAGCAGTCGCGAGGGTGGGTGGAACGAGCAGTACTTC.

This clone appeared a few times. The rearrangement links TRBV12-5 to TRBJ2-1; weak D call: TRBD1 (6 bases). Germline CDR1 LGHNT, CDR2 FRNRAP. Trimming removed 7 bases at V and 4 bases at J, with 17 bases between. The CDR3 contains 15 residues. The chain's CDR3 is CASAQQGKTYNEQFF. The CDR3 DNA sequence: TGTGCTAGTGCCCAACAGGGTAAGACTTACAATGAGCAGTTCTTC.

The V call is TRBV20-1, the J call TRBJ2-1, with no clear D. Between the trimmed V and J ends, which lost 2 bases and 6 bases, there was a span of 5 bases. CDR1 DFQATT and CDR2 SNEGSKA come from the germline V gene (reference sequence). This CDR3 is built from 11 residues. CDR3 region: CSARQVNEQFF. The CDR3 DNA reads TGCAGTGCTAGACAGGTCAATGAGCAGTTCTTC.

The V and J genes are TRBV5-1 and TRBJ2-5; D might be TRBD2 (6 bases). CDR1 and CDR2 (germline): SGHRS, YFSETQ. This CDR3 has 13 residues. Trimming left V 3 bases short and J 3 bases short, with 9 bases between. This CDR3 is CASSSGLEETQYF. The CDR3 region has the DNA TGCGCCAGCAGCTCGGGACTGGAAGAGACCCAGTACTTC.

The sample holds a few counts of this clone. The CDR3 sequence is CASMQRENSDEQYF. The DNA for the CDR3 is TGTGCCAGCATGCAGCGGGAGAATAGCGACGAGCAGTACTTC. This chain connects TRBV5-4 to TRBJ2-7; the match to TRBD2 covers 8 bases. The CDR3 sequence is 14 residues long. Trimming took 6 bases from V and 5 from J; bases not matched to a gene: 10. The germline CDR1 and CDR2 sequences are SGHNT and YYREEE (reference sequence).

This rearrangement joins TRBV10-3 to TRBJ2-3, with D perhaps TRBD1 (7 bases). Trimming pared 6 bases from V and 2 bases from J, leaving 24 bases between. The CDR3 length is 18 residues. Germline values: CDR1 ENHRY, CDR2 SYGVKD. The CDR3 protein is CAIRSGQGEGVNTDTQYF. Written as DNA, the CDR3 is TGTGCCATCAGAAGCGGGCAGGGGGAAGGTGTGAACACAGATACGCAGTATTTT.

This clone came up a few times. This rearrangement joins TRBV4-2 to TRBJ1-1; a weak D match, TRBD1 (6 bases). CDR1 is LGHNA, CDR2 YNFKEQ, per germline. The CDR3 has 17 residues. Deletions cut 1 base from V and 0 bases from J, with 15 bases between. CDR3 loop: CASSQVQGQKLNTEAFF. CDR3 sequence (DNA): TGTGCCAGCAGCCAAGTACAGGGCCAGAAATTGAACACTGAAGCTTTCTTT.

The table lists this clone with a few counts. The chain is built from TRBV6-5 and TRBJ2-7; 8 bases fit TRBD2. The trim removed 7 bases at V and 3 bases at J, leaving 8 bases unmatched. Germline V CDR1 and CDR2: MNHEY, SVGAGI. The CDR3 covers 14 residues. This CDR3 is CASTRGGLDYEQYF. CDR3 nucleotide sequence: TGTGCCAGCACCCGCGGGGGACTAGACTACGAGCAGTACTTC.

This clone was seen more than once but under ten times. The V gene is TRBV4-1, the J gene TRBJ2-1, with 9 bases that match TRBD2. The CDR3 has 17 residues. V was pared by 4 bases and J by 0 bases, with 7 bases of the junction left unmatched. Germline assignment: CDR1 MGHRA and CDR2 YSYEKL. Here the CDR3 DNA reads TGCGCCAGCAGCCCCGAGCTAGCGGGGTTCTCCTACAATGAGCAGTTCTTC. Its protein product is CASSPELAGFSYNEQFF.

This clone was detected a few times. The rearrangement links TRBV7-2 to TRBJ2-6; no clear D gene. CDR1 is SGHTA and CDR2 is FQGNSA in the germline V gene. This CDR3 is 13 amino acids long. Trimming cost V 7 bases and J 4 bases, with 8 bases left between them. In DNA, the CDR3 is TGTGCCAGCACCTCTCCCGGGGCCAACGTCCTGACTTTC. Translating it yields CASTSPGANVLTF.

This rearrangement joins TRBV9 to TRBJ2-4; TRBD1 is a possible D gene (6 bases). Trimming left V 0 bases short and J 1 base short, with 11 bases between. The CDR3 sequence is 16 residues long. Germline lookup yields CDR1 SGDLS and CDR2 YYNGEE. The CDR3 here is CASSVGPRGAKNIQYF. Written as DNA, the CDR3 is TGTGCCAGCAGCGTAGGTCCCAGGGGTGCCAAAAACATTCAGTACTTC.

The table lists this clone with a few counts. V gene TRBV30 combines with J gene TRBJ1-4, with D unclear. CDR3 length: 12 residues. Germline V gene sequence: CDR1 GTSNPN, CDR2 SVGIG (reference sequence). The V end lost 4 bases, the J end lost 8 bases, and 11 bases lay between the germline ends. The CDR3 is CAWTPRGEKLFF. CDR3 in DNA: TGTGCCTGGACCCCGCGGGGAGAAAAACTGTTTTTT.

This clone was seen more than once but under ten times. CDR3 region: CASSSSTDTQYF. The DNA for the CDR3 is TGTGCCAGCAGTTCTAGCACAGATACGCAGTATTTT. This chain joins TRBV6-5 and TRBJ2-3; D gene unclear. The CDR3 length is 12 residues. The V gene's germline CDR1 is MNHEY and CDR2 SVGAGI. The germline V and J ends were trimmed by 4 bases and 0 bases, with 2 bases remaining between them.

The genes are TRBV7-3 and TRBJ2-3, with 7 bases aligning to TRBD1. The germline V gene encodes CDR1 SGHTA and CDR2 FQGTGA. The ends lost 4 bases at V and 13 bases at J; junction bases unmatched: 8. The CDR3 length is 12 residues. CDR3 nucleotide sequence: TGTGCCAGCAGCTACGACAGGGCGAAGAAGTATTTT. Translation: CASSYDRAKKYF.

The rearrangement joins TRBV10-3 to TRBJ2-5, with D possibly TRBD2 on 6 matching bases. This CDR3 region has 18 residues. CDR1 ENHRY and CDR2 SYGVKD come from the germline V gene. The V gene lost 0 bases and the J gene lost 0 bases, with 17 bases spanning the gap. The DNA for the CDR3 is TGTGCCATCAGTGAGTCTCTCCGTTCCTCTAGCGACCAAGAGACCCAGTACTTC. Encoded protein: CAISESLRSSSDQETQYF.

This clone appeared a few times. The chain carries TRBV4-1 and TRBJ2-1, with D tentatively TRBD2 (5 bases). Per the germline V gene, CDR1 is MGHRA and CDR2 is YSYEKL. This CDR3 has 16 residues. The germline V and J ends were trimmed by 1 base and 3 bases, with 13 bases remaining between them. CDR3 nucleotides: TGCGCCAGCAGCCAAGGTCTTGTACGGGACTACAATGAGCAGTTCTTC. This codes for CASSQGLVRDYNEQFF.

The V gene is TRBV4-1, the J gene TRBJ1-5; 8 nucleotides match TRBD1. The germline V gene encodes CDR1 MGHRA and CDR2 YSYEKL. The CDR3 is 15 residues long. J gave up 0 bases and V 3 bases, and 1 base lay outside the gene matches. In DNA form, the CDR3 reads TGCGCCAGCAGCCAGACAGGGGATAGCAATCAGCCCCAGCATTTT. Amino acid sequence: CASSQTGDSNQPQHF.